This paragraph covers one TCR beta chain sequence. Trimming at V came to 5 bases and at J to 0 bases, leaving 7 bases not matched to a gene. Germline loops: CDR1 MGHRA, CDR2 YSYEKL. The CDR3 sequence is 15 residues long. The record originates from a study of control samples from healthy donors and cancer patients. Libraries were prepared by immunoSEQ multiplex PCR; TCRdb keeps only in-frame clonotypes and omits some of them. The sample holds 150,000 to 180,000 clones, approximately 96% seen once. The sequencing sample was made of blood. The clonotype originates from a middle-aged man in good health. This chain uses TRBV4-1 with TRBJ2-7; 7 bases agree with TRBD1. The CDR3 DNA is TGCGCCAGCAGCGCCCGACAGGGAAGCTCCTACGAGCAGTACTTC. It encodes CASSARQGSSYEQYF.